This is a list of T cell receptor beta chains from one sample in a study of control samples from healthy donors and cancer patients. Repertoires were generated with immunoSEQ multiplex PCR, while TCRdb's copy carries only in-frame clones and drops some. The top ten hold roughly 12% of the sample, which has approximately 20,000 clones, 86% seen once. Sequenced sample: PBMCs. The origin of the receptors is a woman in her seventies with colorectal cancer. Each CDR3 is given with its conserved first and last residue. A D gene is named only where the DNA matches it firmly. Expanded clones are given a class, and other clones once, few, many or no size at all.

clone_size j_call d_call v_call cdr3_aa cdr3_nt
- TRBJ1-4 - TRBV4-3 CASSQDVDLGGEKLFF TGCGCCAGCAGCCAAGATGTAGATCTTGGAGGTGAAAAACTGTTTTTT
- TRBJ1-2 - TRBV13 CASSANSYGYTF TGTGCCAGCAGCGCGAACAGCTATGGCTACACCTTC
- TRBJ1-2 TRBD1 TRBV19 CASSYRGGYTF TGTGCCAGTAGTTACAGGGGTGGCTACACCTTC
- TRBJ2-6 TRBD1 TRBV11-3 CASSPGTGTLGANVLTF TGTGCCAGCAGTCCCGGGACAGGGACTTTGGGGGCCAACGTCCTGACTTTC
- TRBJ2-7 - TRBV9 CASSVDVGRAYEQYF TGTGCCAGCAGCGTAGACGTAGGGAGAGCCTACGAGCAGTACTTC
few TRBJ2-1 - TRBV5-1 CASSLDGLLSSYNEQFF TGCGCCAGCAGCTTGGATGGTTTGTTGAGCTCCTACAATGAGCAGTTCTTC
- TRBJ2-7 - TRBV19 CASSPLLGEQYF TGTGCCAGTAGTCCCCTGTTGGGCGAGCAGTACTTC
- TRBJ2-3 - TRBV9 CASSTNADTQYF TGTGCCAGCAGCACAAATGCGGATACGCAGTATTTT
- TRBJ2-7 TRBD2 TRBV9 CASSTRLAGGAHEQYF TGTGCCAGCAGCACCCGACTAGCGGGAGGAGCCCACGAGCAGTACTTC
- TRBJ1-5 - TRBV7-2 CASSLEGVYSNQPQHF TGTGCCAGCAGCCTCGAGGGGGTCTATAGCAATCAGCCCCAGCATTTT
- TRBJ2-2 TRBD1 TRBV28 CASKRDSYDTGELFF TGTGCCAGCAAGAGGGACAGCTATGACACCGGGGAGCTGTTTTTT
few TRBJ1-1 TRBD1 TRBV27 CASRIDRENTEAFF TGTGCCAGCAGGATCGACAGGGAGAACACTGAAGCTTTCTTT
few TRBJ1-5 - TRBV12-3/TRBV12-4 CASSFHDQPQHF TGTGCCAGCAGTTTCCATGATCAGCCCCAGCATTTT
- TRBJ2-6 - TRBV15 CATSRDSGANVLTF TGTGCCACCAGCAGGGACTCTGGGGCCAACGTCCTGACTTTC
few TRBJ2-1 TRBD1 TRBV5-5 CASKDRVSWNEQFF TGTGCCAGCAAGGACAGGGTCTCGTGGAATGAGCAGTTCTTC
once TRBJ2-1 - TRBV6-5 CASTAGTSSYNEQFF TGTGCCAGCACCGCCGGGACGAGCTCCTACAATGAGCAGTTCTTC
few TRBJ1-2 - TRBV24-1 CATSDLIGVYTF TGTGCCACCAGTGATTTAATCGGAGTCTACACCTTC
- TRBJ2-7 - TRBV5-4 CASSLGGSPYEQYF TGTGCCAGCAGCTTGGGGGGCAGCCCCTACGAGCAGTACTTC
- TRBJ1-5 - TRBV19 CASSIAGSGQPQHF TGTGCCAGTAGTATCGCGGGTTCGGGTCAGCCCCAGCATTTT
- TRBJ1-5 - TRBV2 CASSYSQGGNQPQHF TGTGCCAGCAGCTATTCACAGGGAGGCAATCAGCCCCAGCATTTT
- TRBJ2-7 - TRBV21-1 CASSKVGSGGYSYEQYF TGTGCCAGCAGCAAAGTGGGCTCAGGGGGGTATTCCTACGAGCAGTACTTC
- TRBJ2-4 - TRBV6-6 CASRGEAKNIQYF TGTGCCAGCAGGGGGGAGGCCAAAAACATTCAGTACTTC
- TRBJ1-1 - TRBV14 CASSLWGRGNTEAFF TGTGCCAGCAGCCTCTGGGGCAGGGGTAACACTGAAGCTTTCTTT
- TRBJ2-1 TRBD1 TRBV27 CASSSARTGIYNEQFF TGTGCCAGCAGTTCCGCCCGGACAGGAATCTACAATGAGCAGTTCTTC
- TRBJ2-7 TRBD1 TRBV4-3 CASSRDRGHEQYF TGCGCCAGCAGCCGGGACAGGGGGCACGAGCAGTACTTC
- TRBJ2-1 - TRBV7-2 CASSSRGGYNEQFF TGTGCCAGCAGCTCGAGGGGGGGCTACAATGAGCAGTTCTTC
- TRBJ1-1 - TRBV5-1 CASSYTAQGLTEAFF TGCGCCAGCAGCTACACGGCGCAGGGGCTCACTGAAGCTTTCTTT
- TRBJ2-2 - TRBV19 CASASTAYTGELFF TGTGCCAGTGCAAGTACGGCTTACACCGGGGAGCTGTTTTTT
- TRBJ1-3 TRBD1 TRBV5-6 CASSLTPGGAGNTIYF TGTGCCAGCAGCTTGACCCCAGGGGGCGCTGGAAACACCATATATTTT
- TRBJ2-5 - TRBV2 CASTSGVQETQYF TGTGCCAGCACCTCCGGGGTCCAAGAGACCCAGTACTTC
- TRBJ1-4 - TRBV4-3 CASSQDGQTNEKLFF TGCGCCAGCAGCCAAGACGGACAGACTAATGAAAAACTGTTTTTT
- TRBJ2-7 - TRBV10-2 CASTEGVDNEQYF TGCGCCAGCACAGAAGGGGTGGACAACGAGCAGTACTTC
- TRBJ2-2 TRBD1 TRBV3-1/TRBV3-2 CASTQGVEGGELFF TGTGCCAGCACCCAGGGGGTAGAGGGCGGGGAGCTGTTTTTT
- TRBJ1-2 TRBD1 TRBV5-1 CASSLAGTVYGYTF TGCGCCAGCAGCTTAGCCGGGACAGTCTATGGCTACACCTTC
- TRBJ1-6 - TRBV7-2 CASSLDGPPPLHF TGTGCCAGCAGCTTGGATGGGCCGCCACCCCTCCACTTT
- TRBJ2-1 - TRBV12-3/TRBV12-4 CASSFGAYNEQFF TGTGCCAGCAGTTTCGGGGCCTACAATGAGCAGTTCTTC
- TRBJ2-7 - TRBV19 CASSSHYEQYF TGTGCCAGTAGTTCCCACTACGAGCAGTACTTC
- TRBJ2-2 - TRBV5-6 CASSPSWTNTGELFF TGTGCCAGCAGCCCCTCATGGACGAACACCGGGGAGCTGTTTTTT
- TRBJ1-6 - TRBV4-2 CASSQDPVGGSSSYNSPLHF TGTGCCAGCAGCCAAGACCCCGTTGGGGGCAGTAGCTCCTATAATTCACCCCTCCACTTT
once TRBJ1-2 TRBD1 TRBV19 CASTQVQGARGYGYTF TGTGCCAGTACCCAGGTCCAGGGGGCTCGTGGCTATGGCTACACCTTC
few TRBJ1-1 - TRBV4-1 CASSQDPGQRRVEAFF TGCGCCAGCAGCCAAGACCCCGGGCAAAGGAGGGTTGAAGCTTTCTTT
- TRBJ2-1 - TRBV5-6 CASSLGGIYNEQFF TGTGCCAGCAGCTTGGGGGGGATCTACAATGAGCAGTTCTTC
- TRBJ2-7 - TRBV6-5 CATRRGGPVYEQYF TGTGCCACCCGGAGGGGGGGGCCCGTTTACGAGCAGTACTTC
- TRBJ2-1 - TRBV11-2 CASSLDGGAWYNEQFF TGTGCCAGCAGCTTAGATGGGGGCGCGTGGTACAATGAGCAGTTCTTC
- TRBJ2-7 - TRBV5-8 CASSWDISYEQYF TGTGCCAGCAGCTGGGACATCTCCTACGAGCAGTACTTC